The 25 T cell receptor beta chains in this list originate from one sample, sequenced in a study of HIV-infected children after antiretroviral therapy interruption. The TCR library was built from RNA with a 3' RACE protocol and unique molecular identifiers. TCRdb recomputed calls from the 3' RACE reads with MiXCR, one row per CDR3 protein. The data contain approximately 96,000 distinct CDR3 sequences, about 7.2% of them singletons. Treatment defined: PENTA 11 planned treatment interruption arm or continuous ART arm. The source was CD45RA+ CD4+ T cells from PBMCs, pooled from several time points, collected from a donor given antiretroviral therapy, either interrupted or continuous. Subset in this sample: naive CD4+ CD45RA+ CD45RO- T cells. The source of these receptors is a pool of human donors with HIV.

This clonotype was detected ten times or more. The chain carries TRBV5-4 and TRBJ2-2; 9 bases agree with TRBD1. CDR1 is SGHNT and CDR2 is YYREEE in the germline V gene (reference sequence). V shed 4 bases and J 5 bases; nucleotides not matched to a gene: 9. This CDR3 region has 16 residues. In DNA, the CDR3 is TGTGCCAGCAGCCGACCGGGACAGGGTAGGACCGGGGAGCTGTTTTTT. This translates into CASSRPGQGRTGELFF.

This clonotype was counted ten times or more. The chain is built from TRBV5-1 and TRBJ1-1, with 7 bases matching TRBD1. The V gene end was trimmed by 4 bases and the J gene end by 0 bases; junction bases not matched to a gene: 6. The CDR3 loop spans 15 amino acids. Per the germline V gene, CDR1 is SGHRS and CDR2 is YFSETQ. The CDR3 region has the DNA TGCGCCAGCAGCCTCACCACAGGGGTGAACACTGAAGCTTTCTTT. Amino acids: CASSLTTGVNTEAFF.

This clonotype showed up many times. V usage is TRBV5-1 and J usage is TRBJ2-5, with 8 bases fitting TRBD1. V shed 1 base and J 2 bases; nucleotides not matched to a gene: 4. This CDR3 comprises 15 residues. Per germline, CDR1 SGHRS and CDR2 YFSETQ. This chain's CDR3 is CASSLNRGSQETQYF. The CDR3 DNA sequence: TGCGCCAGCAGCTTGAACAGGGGGTCGCAAGAGACCCAGTACTTC.

This clonotype was picked up a small number of times. Since a much larger clone is just one base distant, this may be a read error. The J gene is TRBJ1-1, the V gene TRBV7-8; D unclear. V was clipped by 2 bases and J by 8 bases, with 9 bases between them. This CDR3 has 12 amino acids. The germline V gene encodes CDR1 SGHVS and CDR2 FQNEAQ. The CDR3 DNA sequence: TGTGCCAGCAGCTTATTTCGCGTGGAAGCTTTCTTT. Its translation is CASSLFRVEAFF. The entire variable domain, with the rest obtained from reference TRBV7-8 and TRBJ1-1, is as follows: GAGVSQSPRYKVAKRGQDVALRCDPISGHVSLFWYQQALGQGPEFLTYFQNEAQLDKSGLPSDRFFAERPEGSVSTLKIQRTQQEDSAVYLCASSLFRVEAFFGQGTRLTVV.

This clonotype was counted at least ten times. The chain is built from TRBV4-1 and TRBJ1-1; a weak D match, TRBD1 (5 bases). Between the trimmed V and J ends, which lost 3 bases and 7 bases, there was a span of 15 bases. Germline V gives CDR1 MGHRA, CDR2 YSYEKL. This CDR3 is built from 14 residues. CDR3 amino acids: CASSHPQTVYEAFF. The CDR3 DNA reads as TGCGCCAGCAGCCACCCGCAGACAGTTTATGAAGCTTTCTTT.

This clonotype has only a few counts. The chain has TRBV21-1 and TRBJ1-6; the table's D call TRBD1 went unverified against the DNA. TRBV21-1 is a pseudogene segment. This CDR3 is 17 amino acids long. CDR3 DNA sequence: TGTGCCAGCAGCAAAGTTCTGGGGGTGGAGTATAATTCACCCCTCCACTTT. Its translation is CASSKVLGVEYNSPLHF.

The V call is TRBV21-1, the J call TRBJ2-2; the D call in the table, TRBD2, was not verified against the DNA. TRBV21-1 is marked as a pseudogene. The CDR3 contains 18 residues. The CDR3 DNA is TGTGCCAGCAGTGTCTGTATCGGGGGGGCATCTAACACCGGGGAGCTGTTTTTT. It is translated as CASSVCIGGASNTGELFF.

Comments on this clonotype: This clone may be a read error of a much larger clone one base away. The chain is built from TRBV11-2 and TRBJ2-1; either TRBD1 or TRBD2 may fit D (5 bases each). The V gene's germline CDR1 is SGHAT and CDR2 FQNNGV. This CDR3 is 14 amino acids long. CDR3 sequence (DNA): TGTGCCATCAGCTTAGAGGGGTCCTACAATGAGCAGTTCTTC. Amino acid sequence: CAISLEGSYNEQFF.

Ten or more counts support this clonotype. The chain has TRBV7-2 and TRBJ2-1; D might be TRBD1 (5 bases). The germline CDR1 and CDR2 sequences are SGHTA and FQGNSA. V lost 3 bases, J lost 7 bases, and 16 bases lay in between. The CDR3 contains 15 residues. CDR3 residues: CASSFMAGSANEQFF. For the CDR3, the DNA is TGTGCCAGCAGCTTTATGGCAGGGTCTGCAAATGAGCAGTTCTTC.

This clonotype was detected ten times or more. CDR3 amino acids: CASRTGKPYNEQFF. In nucleotides, the CDR3 is TGTGCCAGCAGGACAGGGAAACCCTACAATGAGCAGTTCTTC. The rearrangement joins TRBV12-3 or TRBV12-4 to TRBJ2-1; TRBD1 matches 7 bases. This CDR3 region has 14 residues. V lost 6 bases to trimming and J lost 2 bases; unmatched junction nucleotides: 4.

This clonotype appeared a few times. The rearrangement links TRBV7-6 to TRBJ2-5; D is unclear. The CDR3 is made up of 14 amino acids. In germline, CDR1 is SGHVS, CDR2 FNYEAQ. V was clipped by 3 bases and J by 4 bases, with 12 bases between them. The CDR3 DNA is TGTGCCAGCAGCTTGTACTGGGCCGGAGAGACCCAGTACTTC. As protein: CASSLYWAGETQYF.

J is TRBJ1-4 and V is TRBV14; D ambiguous. With 4 bases removed from V and 5 bases from J, the gap between germline ends came to 8 bases. Per the germline V gene, CDR1 is SGHDN and CDR2 is FVKESK. The CDR3 covers 13 residues. In nucleotides, the CDR3 is TGTGCCAGCAGCCGAGTCTTAAATGAAAAACTGTTTTTT. Encoded protein: CASSRVLNEKLFF. Using reference TRBV14 and TRBJ1-4 for the parts outside the CDR3, the full variable domain is EAGVTQFPSHSVIEKGQTVTLRCDPISGHDNLYWYRRVMGKEIKFLLHFVKESKQDESGMPNNRFLAERTGGTYSTLKVQPAELEDSGVYFCASSRVLNEKLFFGSGTQLSVL.

This clonotype appeared many times. CDR3 nucleotide sequence: TGTGCCACCAGTGATACCGGGGGGCCAGATACGCAGTATTTT. Protein product: CATSDTGGPDTQYF. The V and J genes are TRBV24-1 and TRBJ2-3; tentatively, D is TRBD2 (7 bases). V dropped 3 bases and J dropped 4 bases, with 10 bases sitting between them. Germline assignment: CDR1 KGHDR and CDR2 SFDVKD. The CDR3 loop spans 14 amino acids.

In nucleotides, the CDR3 is TGCGCCAGCAGTCAAATCACAGGGAAGGGGAAAGAGACCCAGTACTTC. Translation gives CASSQITGKGKETQYF. The V gene is TRBV23-1, the J gene TRBJ2-5, with a tentative D call TRBD1 (6 bases). TRBV23-1 is reported as an ORF; its role is uncertain. The CDR3 runs 16 residues. V lost 2 bases and J 3 bases, leaving 16 bases between the germline ends.

The table lists this clonotype with many counts. The chain links TRBV19 to TRBJ2-5, with D possibly being TRBD1 (5 bases). The CDR3 covers 14 residues. Trimming cost V 6 bases and J 5 bases, with 16 bases left between them. Germline loops: CDR1 LNHDA, CDR2 SQIVND (reference sequence). CDR3 protein: CASSRRQGSETQYF. The CDR3, as DNA: TGTGCCAGTAGCCGGCGGCAGGGTAGCGAGACCCAGTACTTC. The full variable domain, with the rest looked up from reference TRBV19 and TRBJ2-5, is DGGITQSPKYLFRKEGQNVTLSCEQNLNHDAMYWYRQDPGQGLRLIYYSQIVNDFQKGDIAEGYSVSREKKESFPLTVTSAQKNPTAFYLCASSRRQGSETQYFGPGTRLLVL.

This clonotype was observed at least ten times. The J gene is TRBJ2-1, the V gene TRBV29-1, with TRBD1 as a possible D gene (5 bases). Trimming left V 1 base short and J 9 bases short, with 13 bases between. The CDR3 consists of 13 residues. Germline V lookup: CDR1 SQVTM, CDR2 ANQGSEA. The CDR3 sequence is CSVEGGFQSEQFF. The CDR3 DNA follows: TGCAGCGTTGAAGGGGGCTTCCAAAGTGAGCAGTTCTTC.

This clonotype was seen ten or more times. The genes are TRBV30 and TRBJ2-1, with TRBD2 matching 7 bases. This CDR3 is built from 14 residues. V dropped 3 bases and J dropped 1; count of bases not matched to a gene: 3. Germline values: CDR1 GTSNPN, CDR2 SVGIG (reference sequence). The CDR3 DNA reads TGTGCCTGGAGCCGGGGACTATCCTACAATGAGCAGTTCTTC. It translates to CAWSRGLSYNEQFF.

This clonotype appeared many times. The chain employs TRBV7-9 and TRBJ2-4; D possibly matches TRBD1 or TRBD2 (5 bases each). Germline-derived CDR1 and CDR2 are SEHNR and FQNEAQ (reference sequence). The CDR3 is 12 residues long. V was pared by 8 bases and J by 8 bases, with 13 bases between. CDR3 nucleotide sequence: TGTGCCAGCGAGGGGACCAGGGACATTCAGTACTTC. Protein product: CASEGTRDIQYF.

This clonotype was observed at least ten times. The chain couples TRBV7-9 to TRBJ2-7; D is tentatively TRBD1 or TRBD2 (5 bases each). Germline values: CDR1 SEHNR, CDR2 FQNEAQ (reference sequence). The CDR3 covers 13 residues. Trimming pared 3 bases from V and 7 bases from J, leaving 13 bases between. The CDR3 bases are TGTGCCAGCAGCTTTCTGAGGGGTCGGGAGCAGTACTTC. It encodes CASSFLRGREQYF.

This clonotype was counted ten times or more. The chain uses TRBV5-1 and TRBJ2-7, with D tentatively TRBD2 (6 bases). Deletions cut 5 bases from V and 6 bases from J, with 15 bases between. The CDR3 covers 13 residues. CDR1 is SGHRS and CDR2 is YFSETQ in the germline V gene. CDR3: CASSSGGLGEQYF. CDR3 bases: TGCGCCAGCAGTTCCGGGGGACTGGGCGAGCAGTACTTC.

This clonotype was detected many times. The chain employs TRBV5-1 and TRBJ2-7; no definite D call. The CDR3 has 11 residues. The germline V and J ends were trimmed by 4 bases and 3 bases, with 5 bases remaining between them. Germline V gene sequence: CDR1 SGHRS, CDR2 YFSETQ. DNA of the CDR3: TGCGCCAGCAGCATTGACTACGAGCAGTACTTC. This encodes CASSIDYEQYF.

This clonotype has at least ten counts. V gene TRBV10-1 combines with J gene TRBJ2-2; the D is unclear. The germline V and J ends were trimmed by 8 bases and 4 bases, with 8 bases remaining between them. The CDR3 is 12 amino acids. Germline loops: CDR1 WNHNN, CDR2 SYGVQD (reference sequence). The CDR3 here is CASGHTTGELFF. The DNA of the CDR3 is TGCGCCAGCGGGCATACCACCGGGGAGCTGTTTTTT.

This clonotype was found many times. The chain combines TRBV5-1 with TRBJ2-2; the D gene is possibly TRBD1 (5 bases). The V and J ends lost 0 bases and 7 bases respectively, with 10 bases between them. Per germline, CDR1 SGHRS and CDR2 YFSETQ. This CDR3 comprises 14 residues. The CDR3 DNA reads TGCGCCAGCAGCTTGGACAGGACGGGCGGGGAGCTGTTTTTT. Its translation: CASSLDRTGGELFF. Combining the CDR3 with reference TRBV5-1 and TRBJ2-2 gives the whole variable domain KAGVTQTPRYLIKTRGQQVTLSCSPISGHRSVSWYQQTPGQGLQFLFEYFSETQRNKGNFPGRFSGRQFSNSRSEMNVSTLELGDSALYLCASSLDRTGGELFFGEGSRLTVL.

This clonotype was seen at least ten times. This chain joins TRBV7-2 and TRBJ2-1, with TRBD1 matching 10 bases. Germline V CDR1 and CDR2: SGHTA, FQGNSA. CDR3 length: 15 amino acids. V shed 5 bases and J 9 bases; nucleotides not matched to a gene: 10. CDR3 DNA sequence: TGTGCCAGCAGCCCGGGGGGACAGGGGTCGCTTGAGCAGTTCTTC. Translated, it gives CASSPGGQGSLEQFF. Full variable domain (remainder filled in from reference TRBV7-2 and TRBJ2-1): GAGVSQSPSNKVTEKGKDVELRCDPISGHTALYWYRQSLGQGLEFLIYFQGNSAPDKSGLPSDRFSAERTGGSVSTLTIQRTQQEDSAVYLCASSPGGQGSLEQFFGPGTRLTVL.

The V and J genes are TRBV5-1 and TRBJ2-7, with D maybe TRBD1 (7 bases). The germline V gene has CDR1 SGHRS and CDR2 YFSETQ. The CDR3 extends over 15 amino acids. V lost 3 bases and J 5 bases, leaving 18 bases between the germline ends. CDR3 in DNA: TGCGCCAGCAGCTCCCAGGACAGGCCGGGGGACGAGCAGTACTTC. Protein: CASSSQDRPGDEQYF.